This T cell receptor (beta chain) was profiled in a study of neoadjuvant nivolumab and ipilimumab in lung cancer. About the research overall: The combination arm added day-1 ipilimumab 1 mg/kg to nivolumab 3 mg/kg on days 1, 15, 29. The study, taken as a whole, reports: TCR sequencing covered a small number of samples. Only two of four nivolumab-treated tumors gained richness and clonality by surgery.

The table came from immunoSEQ multiplex PCR; TCRdb's copy has only in-frame clones and leaves some out. The sample contains approximately 29,000 clones, about nine tenths of which appear only once. Germline CDR1 reads SGDLS; CDR2 reads YYNGEE. CDR3 length: 15 amino acids. V lost 4 bases and J lost 5, with 16 bases in between. Details on this clone: Its antigen is undetermined.

Sequencing was performed on peripheral blood, taken after neoadjuvant nivolumab, alone or with ipilimumab, at or shortly before surgery. The V call is TRBV9, the J call TRBJ1-5; D gene unclear. The clonotype originates from an adult with non-small cell lung cancer. Here the CDR3 reads CASSPTGNKDQPQHF. The CDR3 bases are TGTGCCAGCAGCCCCACGGGAAATAAGGATCAGCCCCAGCATTTT.